Presented here are 23 T cell receptor beta chains from one specimen sequenced in a study of CD8+ T cells in alopecia areata. Sequencing used cDNA as its template, made by extracting RNA and reverse transcribing it. Using immunoSEQ multiplex PCR, the repertoire was profiled, and TCRdb retains in-frame clones only, with some absent. The sample lists 20,000 to 30,000 clones; under 60% were seen once. The sample taken for sequencing was NKG2D-high CD8+ T cells sorted from blood. The receptors derive from a human donor with alopecia areata.

This clone was seen more than once but under ten times. V usage is TRBV4-1 and J usage is TRBJ2-2; D remains unclear. Germline V gene lookup returns CDR1 MGHRA and CDR2 YSYEKL. V shed 1 base and J shed 5 bases, with 14 bases lying between them. The CDR3 runs to 16 residues. CDR3 residues: CASSQGPLAGTGELFF. For the CDR3, the DNA is TGCGCCAGCAGCCAAGGACCCCTCGCCGGTACCGGGGAGCTGTTTTTT.

The rearrangement joins TRBV28 to TRBJ2-7; weak D call: TRBD2 (6 bases). The CDR3 loop spans 14 amino acids. CDR1 is MDHEN and CDR2 is SYDVKM in the germline V gene. Trimming shortened V by 2 bases and J by 6 bases, and 14 bases separated the two germline ends. The CDR3 spells CASSLIGDGSEQYF. In DNA, the CDR3 is TGTGCCAGCAGTTTAATCGGCGACGGGAGCGAGCAGTACTTC.

J is TRBJ2-7 and V is TRBV5-1; D is perhaps TRBD2 (5 bases). The V end was cut by 1 base, the J end by 3 bases, with 17 bases between. This CDR3 is built from 16 residues. Germline lookup yields CDR1 SGHRS and CDR2 YFSETQ. CDR3 nucleotide sequence: TGCGCCAGCAGCTTGAAATCGGTGGGCCGGGGCTACGAGCAGTACTTC. Translation gives CASSLKSVGRGYEQYF. The full variable domain, in which reference TRBV5-1 and TRBJ2-7 provide the parts outside the CDR3, is KAGVTQTPRYLIKTRGQQVTLSCSPISGHRSVSWYQQTPGQGLQFLFEYFSETQRNKGNFPGRFSGRQFSNSRSEMNVSTLELGDSALYLCASSLKSVGRGYEQYFGPGTRLTVT.

J is TRBJ2-1 and V is TRBV13; D unclear. V lost 3 bases and J 8 bases, leaving 14 bases between the germline ends. Germline assignment: CDR1 PRHDT and CDR2 FYEKMQ (reference sequence). This CDR3 spans 14 amino acids. CDR3 amino acids: CASSFPSSRDEQFF. CDR3 nucleotides: TGTGCCAGCAGCTTTCCCTCTAGTCGCGATGAGCAGTTCTTC.

The chain employs TRBV7-9 and TRBJ1-1; D is perhaps TRBD1 (5 bases). CDR1 and CDR2 (germline): SEHNR, FQNEAQ (reference sequence). The CDR3 runs to 12 residues. V shed 4 bases and J shed 6 bases, with 9 bases lying between them. The CDR3: CASSSATAEAFF. Here the CDR3 DNA reads TGTGCCAGCAGCTCTGCGACAGCTGAAGCTTTCTTT.

The V gene is TRBV2, the J gene TRBJ2-1, with D perhaps matching TRBD1 (5 bases). Deletions cut 8 bases from V and 1 base from J, with 9 bases between. Germline V gene data show CDR1 as SNHLY and CDR2 as FYNNEI. The CDR3 contains 13 residues. CDR3 amino acids: CASYRQSYNEQFF. In DNA, the CDR3 is TGTGCCAGCTACCGACAGTCCTACAATGAGCAGTTCTTC.

This clone was recorded only once. The chain recombines TRBV5-1 with TRBJ1-1; tentatively, D is TRBD1 (6 bases). The CDR3 extends over 15 amino acids. CDR1 is SGHRS and CDR2 is YFSETQ in the germline V gene. The V end lost 4 bases, the J end lost 4 bases, and 17 bases lay between the germline ends. As DNA, the CDR3 is TGCGCCAGCAGCGAACCCGCAGGGGCCGGCACTGAAGCTTTCTTT. It specifies CASSEPAGAGTEAFF.

The chain recombines TRBV28 with TRBJ1-2; no firm D call. Germline V gene data show CDR1 as MDHEN and CDR2 as SYDVKM. Trimming shortened V by 2 bases and J by 4 bases, and 11 bases separated the two germline ends. The CDR3 length is 14 residues. CDR3 nucleotide sequence: TGTGCCAGCAGTTTACCGGACGGGCTCTATGGCTACACCTTC. As protein: CASSLPDGLYGYTF.

V is TRBV4-1 and J is TRBJ1-5, with 8 bases matching TRBD1. V gave up 4 bases and J gave up 7 bases; unmatched junction bases: 9. Germline V gene lookup returns CDR1 MGHRA and CDR2 YSYEKL. The length of the CDR3 is 15 residues. CDR3 protein: CASSLGTGQGQPQHF. The CDR3 nucleotides read TGCGCCAGCAGCCTAGGGACAGGCCAGGGGCAGCCCCAGCATTTT.

V is TRBV27 and J is TRBJ2-5, with a possible D match to TRBD2 (6 bases). V lost 10 bases, J lost 1 base, and 19 bases lay in between. Germline assignment: CDR1 MNHEY and CDR2 SMNVEV (reference sequence). CDR3 length: 15 residues. CDR3 sequence: CAIPGGSSPQETQYF. DNA for the CDR3: TGTGCCATTCCCGGAGGGAGTTCCCCCCAAGAGACCCAGTACTTC.

This sequence joins TRBV7-4 and TRBJ2-1, with D perhaps TRBD1 (6 bases). The CDR3 runs to 13 residues. Germline V CDR1 and CDR2: SGHVT, SQSDAQ. V was cut by 1 base and J by 6 bases, with 7 bases left in between. DNA for the CDR3: TGTGCCAGCAGCTTAGGAGGGGGCAATGAGCAGTTCTTC. This codes for CASSLGGGNEQFF. Together with reference TRBV7-4 and TRBJ2-1, the CDR3 gives the full variable domain: GAGVSQSPRYKVAKRGRDVALRCDSISGHVTLYWYRQTLGQGSEVLTYSQSDAQRDKSGRPSGRFSAERPERSVSTLKIQRTEQGDSAVYLCASSLGGGNEQFFGPGTRLTVL.

The rearrangement joins TRBV9 to TRBJ2-1; 9 nucleotides match TRBD1. The CDR3 covers 17 residues. Germline V CDR1 and CDR2: SGDLS, YYNGEE. Trimming cost V 0 bases and J 1 base; bases outside gene matches: 5. The DNA of the CDR3 is TGTGCCAGCAGCGTAGAGTGGGGACAGGGATCCTACAATGAGCAGTTCTTC. This gives the protein CASSVEWGQGSYNEQFF.

The chain recombines TRBV7-8 with TRBJ2-1; D uncertain. This CDR3 is built from 13 residues. Per germline, CDR1 SGHVS and CDR2 FQNEAQ. The ends were cut back, 5 bases at V and 8 bases at J, with 13 bases in the middle. In nucleotides, the CDR3 is TGTGCCAGCAGCCAACATAGGGTTGATGAGCAGTTCTTC. It specifies CASSQHRVDEQFF.

This chain uses TRBV5-4 with TRBJ2-7, with D tentatively TRBD1 (6 bases). V shed 5 bases and J shed 3 bases, with 9 bases lying between them. Per germline, CDR1 SGHNT and CDR2 YYREEE (reference sequence). CDR3 size: 12 residues. The CDR3 sequence is CASSSDSYEQYF. The CDR3 DNA sequence: TGTGCCAGCAGTTCGGACAGCTACGAGCAGTACTTC.

The chain combines TRBV4-1 with TRBJ1-5; D is undetermined. CDR3 size: 15 residues. Trimming cost V 1 base and J 6 bases, with 13 bases left between them. Germline loops: CDR1 MGHRA, CDR2 YSYEKL. CDR3 coding DNA: TGCGCCAGCAGCCAAGGTAATTGGGGAAGTCAGCCCCAGCATTTT. It encodes CASSQGNWGSQPQHF.

The V gene is TRBV7-9, the J gene TRBJ2-3; 8 positions agree with TRBD1. Trimming cost V 5 bases and J 6 bases; bases outside gene matches: 7. Germline V gene lookup returns CDR1 SEHNR and CDR2 FQNEAQ (reference sequence). This CDR3 has 14 residues. The CDR3 bases are TGTGCCAGCAGCCCACCGGACAGGGACGATACGCAGTATTTT. Translation: CASSPPDRDDTQYF.

V usage is TRBV4-1 and J usage is TRBJ2-5; D is undetermined. Matching the DNA end better, TRBJ2-7 makes the J call doubtful. This CDR3 contains 14 residues. CDR1 is MGHRA and CDR2 is YSYEKL in the germline V gene. CDR3 in DNA: TGCGCCAGCAGCCAAACAAAGGGAACCTACGAGCAGTACTTC. Protein: CASSQTKGTYEQYF.

A remark on this clone: Other DNA sequences in the sample encode the same CDR3. The CDR3 here is CASSVGRSSYNEQFF. The CDR3 DNA is TGTGCCAGCAGCGTAGGCAGGAGCTCCTACAATGAGCAGTTCTTC. V usage is TRBV9 and J usage is TRBJ2-1; D is ambiguous. Trimming took off 0 bases at V and 0 bases at J, with 7 bases between the two ends. CDR1 SGDLS and CDR2 YYNGEE come from the germline V gene. The CDR3 contains 15 residues.

The chain links TRBV6-6 to TRBJ2-7; 7 bases match TRBD1. V lost 6 bases, J lost 3 bases, and 5 bases stayed unmatched. CDR3 length: 13 amino acids. CDR1 and CDR2 (germline): MNHNY, SVGAGI (reference sequence). The CDR3 DNA follows: TGTGCCAGCAGCTCCGGGACAGTCTACGAGCAGTACTTC. It yields the protein CASSSGTVYEQYF.

This sequence joins TRBV4-1 and TRBJ2-1; D unclear. V lost 4 bases and J lost 6, with 16 bases in between. CDR1 and CDR2 (germline): MGHRA, YSYEKL. The length of the CDR3 is 15 residues. CDR3 in DNA: TGCGCCAGCAGCCCTAACTCGGGCCCGTCCAATGAGCAGTTCTTC. Encoded protein: CASSPNSGPSNEQFF.

The CDR3 DNA reads TGTGCCAGCAGCTTGGAAAGGGGTCCGAACACCGGGGAGCTGTTTTTT. Translation: CASSLERGPNTGELFF. The gene calls are TRBV5-6 and TRBJ2-2; D perhaps matches TRBD1 (5 bases). V shed 0 bases and J shed 0 bases, with 9 bases lying between them. Germline V gene data show CDR1 as SGHDT and CDR2 as YYEEEE. The CDR3 has 16 amino acids.

The chain employs TRBV4-1 and TRBJ1-4, with 8 bases that match TRBD1. CDR1 and CDR2 (germline): MGHRA, YSYEKL. V was pared by 4 bases and J by 6 bases, with 4 bases of the junction left unmatched. The length of the CDR3 is 14 residues. The CDR3 DNA follows: TGCGCCAGCAGCCTTGGGACAGGTGATGAAAAACTGTTTTTT. As protein: CASSLGTGDEKLFF.

The chain combines TRBV19 with TRBJ2-7, with 9 bases matching TRBD1. CDR3 length equals 15 residues. Germline CDR1 is LNHDA and CDR2 is SQIVND (reference sequence). J lost 5 bases, V lost 5 bases, and 10 bases had no gene match. The CDR3 here is CASSSTGTGRDEQYF. CDR3 sequence (DNA): TGTGCCAGTAGTTCAACCGGGACAGGGCGAGACGAGCAGTACTTC.